This is a list of T cell receptor beta chains from one sample in a study of response to subunit inactivated influenza vaccine. A single record per CDR3 protein comes from TCRdb applying MiXCR to the RT-PCR reads. Of more than 200,000 distinct CDR3 sequences detected, 12% appear once; the ten largest clones hold approximately 8.3%. The sequenced sample was non-naive T cells sorted from PBMCs, obtained less than 15 days before vaccination. Receptor source: a man between 45 and 60 years old who received an inactivated influenza vaccine. Both conserved end residues are part of each CDR3. D genes are given only for firm matches. Clone size, where shown, is once, few, many, or a class for clones that have expanded.

TRBV28	19	NA	few	TRBJ2-6	CASSLLIPGRYSGANVLTF	TGTGCCAGCAGTCTTCTGATCCCGGGACGGTACTCTGGGGCCAACGTCCTGACTTTC
TRBV28	13	NA	many	TRBJ1-6	CASSFMNGAPLHF	TGTGCCAGCAGTTTCATGAACGGGGCACCCCTCCACTTT
TRBV5-1	16	TRBD2	many	TRBJ2-5	CASSSTSGVSWETQYF	TGCGCCAGCAGCTCGACTAGCGGGGTGAGCTGGGAGACCCAGTACTTC
TRBV3-1	15	NA	few	TRBJ2-2	CASSQRDRNTGELFF	TGTGCCAGCAGCCAGCGAGACAGGAACACCGGGGAGCTGTTTTTT
TRBV4-3	14	TRBD1	few	TRBJ1-5	CASSQNRGLQPQHF	TGCGCCAGCAGCCAAAACAGGGGCTTACAGCCCCAGCATTTT
TRBV10-3	13	NA	NA	TRBJ2-7	CAISVQQGHEQYF	TGTGCCATCAGTGTCCAACAGGGCCACGAGCAGTACTTC
TRBV5-6	17	TRBD1	NA	TRBJ2-1	CASSQQDRGSSYNEQFF	TGTGCCAGCAGTCAGCAGGACAGGGGGAGCTCCTACAATGAGCAGTTCTTC
TRBV7-8	16	NA	many	TRBJ1-1	CASSPRGGGMGTEAFF	TGTGCCAGCAGCCCGAGGGGGGGGGGAATGGGAACTGAAGCTTTCTTT
TRBV18	15	TRBD2	NA	TRBJ2-5	CASSPRGGLTETQYF	TGTGCCAGCTCACCACGCGGGGGGCTTACTGAGACCCAGTACTTC
TRBV5-1	15	NA	few	TRBJ2-2	CASRGARGVTGELFF	TGCGCCAGCAGAGGTGCCAGGGGGGTCACCGGGGAGCTGTTTTTT
TRBV6-2/TRBV6-3	15	NA	NA	TRBJ2-5	CASSYGLGQQETQYF	TGTGCCAGCAGTTACGGCCTTGGGCAGCAAGAGACCCAGTACTTC
TRBV7-2	20	TRBD2	NA	TRBJ2-5	CASSLAEGPPLAGYQETQYF	TGTGCCAGCAGCTTAGCCGAGGGGCCCCCACTAGCGGGGTACCAAGAGACCCAGTACTTC
TRBV3-1	14	TRBD2	few	TRBJ2-3	CASSRAGGTDTQYF	TGTGCCAGCAGCCGGGCGGGGGGCACAGATACGCAGTATTTT
TRBV27	15	NA	NA	TRBJ2-7	CASSFGAATTGEQYF	TGTGCCAGCAGTTTCGGGGCAGCAACTACGGGGGAGCAGTACTTC
TRBV7-2	12	NA	NA	TRBJ2-7	CASSFTDYEQYF	TGTGCCAGCAGCTTCACAGACTACGAGCAGTACTTC
TRBV27	13	NA	NA	TRBJ2-7	CASSSDIRGEQYF	TGTGCCAGCAGTAGCGACATTAGGGGCGAGCAGTACTTC
TRBV19	14	NA	few	TRBJ2-3	CASTTTKGTDTQYF	TGTGCCAGTACCACAACCAAGGGCACAGATACGCAGTATTTT
TRBV29-1	14	TRBD1	NA	TRBJ1-1	CSVGQGGSLTEAFF	TGCAGCGTTGGACAGGGAGGGTCGCTCACTGAAGCTTTCTTT
TRBV5-1	13	NA	few	TRBJ2-3	CASSLGAGDTQYF	TGCGCCAGCAGCTTGGGGGCTGGAGATACGCAGTATTTT
TRBV11-2	18	NA	NA	TRBJ2-1	CASSLDQVGDGYYNEQFF	TGTGCCAGCAGCTTAGATCAAGTAGGAGACGGCTACTACAATGAGCAGTTCTTC
TRBV3-1	15	NA	few	TRBJ2-5	CASSQRQGGMETQYF	TGTGCCAGCAGCCAACGGCAGGGGGGTATGGAGACCCAGTACTTC
TRBV6-1	15	NA	NA	TRBJ1-5	CASSATGGGGQPQHF	TGTGCCAGCAGTGCGACTGGGGGCGGAGGTCAGCCCCAGCATTTT